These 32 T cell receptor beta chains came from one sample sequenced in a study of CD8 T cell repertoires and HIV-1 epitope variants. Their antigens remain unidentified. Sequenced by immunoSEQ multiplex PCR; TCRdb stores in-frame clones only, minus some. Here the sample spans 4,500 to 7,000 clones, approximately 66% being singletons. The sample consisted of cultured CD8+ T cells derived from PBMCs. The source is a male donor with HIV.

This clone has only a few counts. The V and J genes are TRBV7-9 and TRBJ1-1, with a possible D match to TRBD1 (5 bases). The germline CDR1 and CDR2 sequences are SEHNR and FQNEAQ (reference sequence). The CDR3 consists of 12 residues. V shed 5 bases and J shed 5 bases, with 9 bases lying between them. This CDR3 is CASSPGGTEAFF. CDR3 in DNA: TGTGCCAGCAGCCCCGGGGGGACTGAAGCTTTCTTT.

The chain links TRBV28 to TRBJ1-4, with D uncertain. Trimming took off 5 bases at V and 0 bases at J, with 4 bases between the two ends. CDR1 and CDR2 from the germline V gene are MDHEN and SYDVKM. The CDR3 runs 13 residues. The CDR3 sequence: CASSPATNEKLFF. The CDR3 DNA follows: TGTGCCAGCAGTCCTGCAACTAATGAAAAACTGTTTTTT.

The DNA of the CDR3 is TGTGCCAGCAGTTTATCCTTGACAGGGGGACAAGATAATTCACCCCTCCACTTT. Translating gives CASSLSLTGGQDNSPLHF. The genes are TRBV27 and TRBJ1-6; 9 nucleotides match TRBD1. The CDR3 spans 18 residues. Germline V gene lookup returns CDR1 MNHEY and CDR2 SMNVEV (reference sequence). Trimming took 0 bases from V and 5 from J; bases not matched to a gene: 8.

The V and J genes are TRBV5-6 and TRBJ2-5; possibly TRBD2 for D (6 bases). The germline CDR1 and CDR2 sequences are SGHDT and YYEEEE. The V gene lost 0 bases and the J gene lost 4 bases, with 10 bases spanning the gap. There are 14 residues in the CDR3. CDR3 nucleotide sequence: TGTGCCAGCAGCTTGGAGGGAGGATCAGAGACCCAGTACTTC. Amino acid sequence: CASSLEGGSETQYF.

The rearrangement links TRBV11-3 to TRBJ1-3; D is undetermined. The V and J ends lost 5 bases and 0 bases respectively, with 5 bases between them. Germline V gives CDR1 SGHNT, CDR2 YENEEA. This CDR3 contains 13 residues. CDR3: CASSAGSGNTIYF. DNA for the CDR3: TGTGCCAGCAGCGCAGGCTCTGGAAACACCATATATTTT.

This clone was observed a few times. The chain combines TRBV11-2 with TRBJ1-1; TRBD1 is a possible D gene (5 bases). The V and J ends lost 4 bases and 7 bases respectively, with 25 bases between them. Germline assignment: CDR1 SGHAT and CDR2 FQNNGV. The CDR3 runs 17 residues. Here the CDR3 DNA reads TGTGCCAGCAGCTCCCCCATCTCGGATGGGACCCTCTATGAAGCTTTCTTT. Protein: CASSSPISDGTLYEAFF.

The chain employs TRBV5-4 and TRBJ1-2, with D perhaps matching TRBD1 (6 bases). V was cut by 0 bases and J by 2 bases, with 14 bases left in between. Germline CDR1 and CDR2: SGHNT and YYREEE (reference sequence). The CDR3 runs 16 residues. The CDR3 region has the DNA TGTGCCAGCAGCTTGGCCTACGGGGGGCCCAACTATGGCTACACCTTC. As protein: CASSLAYGGPNYGYTF. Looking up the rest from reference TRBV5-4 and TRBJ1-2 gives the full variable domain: ETGVTQSPTHLIKTRGQQVTLRCSSQSGHNTVSWYQQALGQGPQFIFQYYREEENGRGNFPPRFSGLQFPNYSSELNVNALELDDSALYLCASSLAYGGPNYGYTFGSGTRLTVV.

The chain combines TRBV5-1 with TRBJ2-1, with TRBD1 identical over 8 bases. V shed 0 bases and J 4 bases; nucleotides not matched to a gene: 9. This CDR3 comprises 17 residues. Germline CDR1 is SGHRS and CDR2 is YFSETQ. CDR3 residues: CASSLVRTGTTYNEQFF. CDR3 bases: TGCGCCAGCAGCTTGGTAAGGACAGGGACAACATACAATGAGCAGTTCTTC.

CDR3 coding DNA: TGCGCCAGCAGCTTGGGAGGGACCAAGGAGACCCAGTACTTC. Encoded protein: CASSLGGTKETQYF. The rearrangement links TRBV5-1 to TRBJ2-5; D could derive from TRBD1 or TRBD2 (5 bases each). V lost 0 bases and J 5 bases, leaving 11 bases between the germline ends. The germline CDR1 and CDR2 sequences are SGHRS and YFSETQ. The CDR3 runs to 14 residues.

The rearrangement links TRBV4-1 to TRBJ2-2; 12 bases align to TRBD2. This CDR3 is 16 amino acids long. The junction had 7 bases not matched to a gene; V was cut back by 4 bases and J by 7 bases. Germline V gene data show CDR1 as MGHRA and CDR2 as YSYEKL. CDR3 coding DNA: TGCGCCAGCAGCCTGACTAGCGGGAGCGTGGTCGGGGAGCTGTTTTTT. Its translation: CASSLTSGSVVGELFF.

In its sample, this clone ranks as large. The CDR3 region has the DNA TGTGCCAGCAGCTTAACCTCAGGGACTTTCGCCTACGAGCAGTACTTC. Translating gives CASSLTSGTFAYEQYF. This rearrangement joins TRBV27 to TRBJ2-7, with D possibly matching TRBD2 (6 bases). The CDR3 is 16 residues long. Germline values: CDR1 MNHEY, CDR2 SMNVEV (reference sequence). Trimming took off 6 bases at V and 2 bases at J, with 20 bases between the two ends.

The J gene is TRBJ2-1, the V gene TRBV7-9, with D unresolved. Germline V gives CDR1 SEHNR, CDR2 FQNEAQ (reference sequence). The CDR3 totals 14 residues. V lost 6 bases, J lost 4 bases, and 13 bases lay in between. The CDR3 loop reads CASRPNSGYNEQFF. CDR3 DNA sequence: TGTGCCAGCAGGCCCAATAGTGGGTACAATGAGCAGTTCTTC.

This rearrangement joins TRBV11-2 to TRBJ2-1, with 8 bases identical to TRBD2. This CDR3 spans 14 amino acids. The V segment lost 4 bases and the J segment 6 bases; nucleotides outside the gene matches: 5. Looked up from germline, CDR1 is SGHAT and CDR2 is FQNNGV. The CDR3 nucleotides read TGTGCCAGCAGCTCATTCGGGGGGGGCAATGAGCAGTTCTTC. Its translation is CASSSFGGGNEQFF.

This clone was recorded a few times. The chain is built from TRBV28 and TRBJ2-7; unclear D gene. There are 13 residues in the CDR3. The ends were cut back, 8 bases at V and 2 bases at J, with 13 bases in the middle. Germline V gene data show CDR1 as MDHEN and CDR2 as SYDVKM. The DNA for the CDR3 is TGTGCCAGCGGTGACTGGCAGCCCTACGAGCAGTACTTC. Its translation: CASGDWQPYEQYF. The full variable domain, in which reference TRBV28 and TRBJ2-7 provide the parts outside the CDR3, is DVKVTQSSRYLVKRTGEKVFLECVQDMDHENMFWYRQDPGLGLRLIYFSYDVKMKEKGDIPEGYSVSREKKERFSLILESASTNQTSMYLCASGDWQPYEQYFGPGTRLTVT.

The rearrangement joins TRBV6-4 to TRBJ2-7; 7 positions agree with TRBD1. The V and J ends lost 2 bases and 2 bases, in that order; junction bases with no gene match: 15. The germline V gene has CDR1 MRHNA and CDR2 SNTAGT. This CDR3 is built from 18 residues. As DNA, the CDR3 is TGTGCCAGCAGTGACCCGTGTCCTAGGGGGCGAATCACCTACGAGCAGTACTTC. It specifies CASSDPCPRGRITYEQYF.

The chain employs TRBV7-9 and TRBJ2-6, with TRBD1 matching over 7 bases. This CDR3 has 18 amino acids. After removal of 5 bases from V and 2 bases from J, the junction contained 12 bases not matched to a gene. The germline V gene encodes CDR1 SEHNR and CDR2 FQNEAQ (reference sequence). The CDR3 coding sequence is TGTGCCAGCAGCAGGGACAGCTCCCCTTCGGCTGGGGCCAACGTCCTGACTTTC. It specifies CASSRDSSPSAGANVLTF.

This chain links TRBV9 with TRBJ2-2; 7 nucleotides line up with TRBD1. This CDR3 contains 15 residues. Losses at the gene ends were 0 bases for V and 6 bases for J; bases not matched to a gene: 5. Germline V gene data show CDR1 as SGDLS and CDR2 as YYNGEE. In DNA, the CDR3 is TGTGCCAGCAGCGTAGACAGGGGACCGGCCGGGGAGCTGTTTTTT. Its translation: CASSVDRGPAGELFF.

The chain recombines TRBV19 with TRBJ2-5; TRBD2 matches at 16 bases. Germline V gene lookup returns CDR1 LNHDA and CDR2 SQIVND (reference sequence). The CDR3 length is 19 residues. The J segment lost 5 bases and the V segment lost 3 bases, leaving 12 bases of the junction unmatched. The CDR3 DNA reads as TGTGCCAGTAGTATCGGCGGGACTAGCGGGAGGGCCGTCCCCGAGACCCAGTACTTC. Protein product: CASSIGGTSGRAVPETQYF.

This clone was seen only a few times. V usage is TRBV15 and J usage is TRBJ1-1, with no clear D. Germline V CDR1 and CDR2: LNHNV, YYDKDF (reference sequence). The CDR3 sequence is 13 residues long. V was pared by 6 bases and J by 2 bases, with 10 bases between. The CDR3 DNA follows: TGTGCCACCAGTCTAGGGTCCAACACTGAAGCTTTCTTT. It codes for CATSLGSNTEAFF.

The chain's CDR3 is CASRRGTEAFF. The CDR3 bases are TGTGCCAGCCGGAGGGGGACTGAAGCTTTCTTT. The chain employs TRBV9 and TRBJ1-1, with TRBD1 as a possible D gene (6 bases). From germline, CDR1 is SGDLS and CDR2 YYNGEE. V shed 7 bases and J shed 5 bases, with 9 bases lying between them. CDR3 length: 11 residues.

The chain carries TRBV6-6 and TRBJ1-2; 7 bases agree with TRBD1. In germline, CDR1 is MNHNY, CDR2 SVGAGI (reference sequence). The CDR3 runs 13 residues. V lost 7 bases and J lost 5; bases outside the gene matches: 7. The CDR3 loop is CASTFWTGYGYTF. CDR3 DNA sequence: TGTGCCAGCACCTTCTGGACAGGTTATGGCTACACCTTC.

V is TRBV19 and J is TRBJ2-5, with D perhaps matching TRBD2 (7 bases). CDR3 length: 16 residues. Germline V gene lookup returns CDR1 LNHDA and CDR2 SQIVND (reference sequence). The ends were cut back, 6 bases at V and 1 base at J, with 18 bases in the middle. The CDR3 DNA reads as TGTGCCAGTAGCCCTGGGGGGCGGGGGACCCAAGAGACCCAGTACTTC. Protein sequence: CASSPGGRGTQETQYF.

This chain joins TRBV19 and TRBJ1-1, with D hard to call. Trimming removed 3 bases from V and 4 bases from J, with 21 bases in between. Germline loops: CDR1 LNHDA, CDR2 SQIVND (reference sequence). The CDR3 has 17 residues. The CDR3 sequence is CASSIDLGIIAGTEAFF. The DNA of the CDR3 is TGTGCCAGTAGTATCGATTTAGGGATAATCGCAGGCACTGAAGCTTTCTTT.

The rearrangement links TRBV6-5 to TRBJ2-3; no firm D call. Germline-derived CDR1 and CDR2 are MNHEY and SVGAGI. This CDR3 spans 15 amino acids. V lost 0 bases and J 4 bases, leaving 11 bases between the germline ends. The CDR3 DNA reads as TGTGCCAGCAGTTACTCCATGGGCGTGGCAGATACGCAGTATTTT. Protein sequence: CASSYSMGVADTQYF.

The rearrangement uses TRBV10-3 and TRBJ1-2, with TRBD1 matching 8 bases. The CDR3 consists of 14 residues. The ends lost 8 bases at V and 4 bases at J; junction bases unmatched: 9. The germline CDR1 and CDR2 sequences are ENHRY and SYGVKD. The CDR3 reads CAIRSTGESYGYTF. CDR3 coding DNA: TGTGCCATCCGTTCGACAGGGGAAAGCTATGGCTACACCTTC.

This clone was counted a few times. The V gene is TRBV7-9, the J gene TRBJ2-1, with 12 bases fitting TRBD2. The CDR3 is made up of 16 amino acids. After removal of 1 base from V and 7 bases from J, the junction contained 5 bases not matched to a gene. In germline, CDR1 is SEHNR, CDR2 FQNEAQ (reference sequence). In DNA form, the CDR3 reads TGTGCCAGCAGCTTAGTCCTAGGGACTAGCGGGAATGAGCAGTTCTTC. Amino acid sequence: CASSLVLGTSGNEQFF.

The CDR3 loop reads CASSSNRETNEKLFF. CDR3 coding DNA: TGCGCCAGCAGCTCTAACAGGGAGACTAATGAAAAACTGTTTTTT. This chain joins TRBV5-1 and TRBJ1-4; tentatively, D is TRBD1 (6 bases). The germline CDR1 and CDR2 sequences are SGHRS and YFSETQ. The CDR3 covers 15 residues. Trimming left V 3 bases short and J 2 bases short, with 11 bases between. Complete variable domain (other parts from reference TRBV5-1 and TRBJ1-4): KAGVTQTPRYLIKTRGQQVTLSCSPISGHRSVSWYQQTPGQGLQFLFEYFSETQRNKGNFPGRFSGRQFSNSRSEMNVSTLELGDSALYLCASSSNRETNEKLFFGSGTQLSVL.

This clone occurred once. The CDR3 region has the DNA TGTGCCAGCTCCCGGGGACAGGGGGAAGGTCAGCCCCAGCATTTT. Protein: CASSRGQGEGQPQHF. This sequence joins TRBV18 and TRBJ1-5; 11 nucleotides line up with TRBD1. Germline values: CDR1 KGHSH, CDR2 LQKENI. Trimming removed 6 bases from V and 6 bases from J; junction bases left unmatched: 7. This CDR3 region has 15 residues.

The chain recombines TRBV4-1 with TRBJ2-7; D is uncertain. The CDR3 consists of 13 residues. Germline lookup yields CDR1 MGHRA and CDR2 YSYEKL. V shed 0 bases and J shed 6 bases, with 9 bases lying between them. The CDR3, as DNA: TGCGCCAGCAGCCAAGAGGTGATGGGCGAGCAGTACTTC. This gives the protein CASSQEVMGEQYF.

The CDR3 DNA is TGTGCCAGCAGCTTGGACCGACTAGCGGGGAGCTCCTACGAGCAGTACTTC. It specifies CASSLDRLAGSSYEQYF. This chain connects TRBV5-4 to TRBJ2-7, with 11 positions matching TRBD2. After removal of 0 bases from V and 0 bases from J, the junction contained 5 bases not matched to a gene. The CDR3 has 17 amino acids. Germline CDR1 is SGHNT and CDR2 is YYREEE (reference sequence). The entire variable domain, with the rest obtained from reference TRBV5-4 and TRBJ2-7, is as follows: ETGVTQSPTHLIKTRGQQVTLRCSSQSGHNTVSWYQQALGQGPQFIFQYYREEENGRGNFPPRFSGLQFPNYSSELNVNALELDDSALYLCASSLDRLAGSSYEQYFGPGTRLTVT.

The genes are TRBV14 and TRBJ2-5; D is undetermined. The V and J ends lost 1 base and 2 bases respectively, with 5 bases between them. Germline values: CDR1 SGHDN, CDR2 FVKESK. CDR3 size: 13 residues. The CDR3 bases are TGTGCCAGCAGCCAAGCTGGACAAGAGACCCAGTACTTC. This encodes CASSQAGQETQYF. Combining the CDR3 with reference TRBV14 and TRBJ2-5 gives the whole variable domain EAGVTQFPSHSVIEKGQTVTLRCDPISGHDNLYWYRRVMGKEIKFLLHFVKESKQDESGMPNNRFLAERTGGTYSTLKVQPAELEDSGVYFCASSQAGQETQYFGPGTRLLVL.

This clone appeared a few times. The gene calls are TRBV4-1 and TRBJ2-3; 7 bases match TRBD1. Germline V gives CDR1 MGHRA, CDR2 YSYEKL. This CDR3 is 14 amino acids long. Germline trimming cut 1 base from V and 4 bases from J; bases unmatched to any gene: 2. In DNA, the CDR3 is TGCGCCAGCAGCCAAGTCCAGGGGGCAGATACGCAGTATTTT. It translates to CASSQVQGADTQYF.